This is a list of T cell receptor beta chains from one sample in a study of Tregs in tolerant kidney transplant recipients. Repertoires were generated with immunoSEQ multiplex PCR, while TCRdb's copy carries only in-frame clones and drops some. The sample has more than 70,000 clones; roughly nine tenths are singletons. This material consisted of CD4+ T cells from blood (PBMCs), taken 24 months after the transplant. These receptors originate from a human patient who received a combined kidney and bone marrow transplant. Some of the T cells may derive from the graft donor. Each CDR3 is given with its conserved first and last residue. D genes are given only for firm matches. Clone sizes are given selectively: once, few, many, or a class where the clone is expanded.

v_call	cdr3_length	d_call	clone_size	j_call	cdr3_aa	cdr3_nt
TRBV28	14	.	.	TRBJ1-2	CASSLREANYGYTF	TGTGCCAGCAGTTTACGAGAGGCTAACTATGGCTACACCTTC
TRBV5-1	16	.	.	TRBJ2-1	CASSLAWGSVGNEQFF	TGCGCCAGCAGCTTGGCTTGGGGTAGCGTGGGGAATGAGCAGTTCTTC
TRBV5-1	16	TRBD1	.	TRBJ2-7	CASSFGPGTGAYEQYF	TGCGCCAGCAGCTTTGGCCCCGGGACAGGGGCATACGAGCAGTACTTC
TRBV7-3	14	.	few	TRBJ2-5	CASSLNGGKETQYF	TGTGCCAGCAGCTTAAATGGCGGGAAAGAGACCCAGTACTTC
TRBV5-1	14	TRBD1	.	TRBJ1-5	CASSGTGIRQPQHF	TGCGCCAGCTCCGGGACAGGGATAAGACAGCCCCAGCATTTT
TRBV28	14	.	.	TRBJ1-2	CASSTHRGIYGYTF	TGTGCCAGCAGTACGCACCGAGGGATCTATGGCTACACCTTC
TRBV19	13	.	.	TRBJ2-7	CASSPGLTYEQYF	TGTGCCAGTAGCCCGGGACTTACCTACGAGCAGTACTTC
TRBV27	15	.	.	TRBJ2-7	CASSPSGVLSYEQYF	TGTGCCAGCAGTCCCTCGGGGGTCCTGTCCTACGAGCAGTACTTC
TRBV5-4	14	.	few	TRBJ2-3	CASSLGGGTDTQYF	TGTGCCAGCAGCTTGGGCGGGGGCACAGATACGCAGTATTTT
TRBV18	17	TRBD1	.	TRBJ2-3	CASSSLGQGASADTQYF	TGTGCCAGCTCATCCCTCGGACAGGGGGCGTCCGCAGATACGCAGTATTTT
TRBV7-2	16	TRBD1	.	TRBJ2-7	CASSLSFRQGAYEQYF	TGTGCCAGCAGCTTAAGTTTCAGGCAGGGGGCCTACGAGCAGTACTTC
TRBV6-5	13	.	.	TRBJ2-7	CASTYRESNEQYF	TGTGCCAGCACGTACAGGGAGAGCAACGAGCAGTACTTC
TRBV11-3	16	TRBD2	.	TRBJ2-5	CASSLGGTSAEETQYF	TGTGCCAGCAGCTTAGGGGGGACTAGCGCCGAGGAGACCCAGTACTTC
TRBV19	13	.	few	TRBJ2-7	CASSYSPGYEQYF	TGTGCCAGTAGTTACAGTCCCGGCTACGAGCAGTACTTC
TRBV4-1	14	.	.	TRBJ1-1	CAIREGAENTEAFF	TGCGCCATTAGGGAAGGGGCCGAGAACACTGAAGCTTTCTTT
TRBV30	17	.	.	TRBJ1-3	CASRGLKRRVSGNTIYF	TGTGCCTCCCGAGGGTTAAAGAGGAGAGTCTCTGGAAACACCATATATTTT
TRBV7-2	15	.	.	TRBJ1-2	CASSLARQNPYGYTF	TGTGCCAGCAGCTTAGCGAGACAGAACCCTTATGGCTACACCTTC
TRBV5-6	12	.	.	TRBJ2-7	CASSLFRGEQYF	TGTGCCAGCAGCTTATTCAGGGGAGAGCAGTACTTC